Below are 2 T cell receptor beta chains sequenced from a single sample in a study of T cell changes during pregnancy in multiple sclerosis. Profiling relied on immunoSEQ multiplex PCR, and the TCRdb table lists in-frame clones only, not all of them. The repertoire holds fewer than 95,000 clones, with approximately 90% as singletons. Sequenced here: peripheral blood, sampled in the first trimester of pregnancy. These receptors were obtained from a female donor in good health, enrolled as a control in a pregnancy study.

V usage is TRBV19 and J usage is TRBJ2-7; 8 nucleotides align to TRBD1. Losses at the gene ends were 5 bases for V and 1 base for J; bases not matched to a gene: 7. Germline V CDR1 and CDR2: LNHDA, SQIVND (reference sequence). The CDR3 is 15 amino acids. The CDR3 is CASSSRDRPSYEQYF. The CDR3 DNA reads TGTGCCAGTAGTTCCCGGGACAGGCCTTCCTACGAGCAGTACTTC.

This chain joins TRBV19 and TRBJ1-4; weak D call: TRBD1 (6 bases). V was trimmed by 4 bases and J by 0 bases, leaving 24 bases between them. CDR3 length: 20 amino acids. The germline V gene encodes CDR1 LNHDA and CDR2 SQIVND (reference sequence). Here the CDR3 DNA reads TGTGCCAGTAGTAGAACAGGGTGGCTTACCTCGGCGGCAACTAATGAAAAACTGTTTTTT. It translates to CASSRTGWLTSAATNEKLFF.